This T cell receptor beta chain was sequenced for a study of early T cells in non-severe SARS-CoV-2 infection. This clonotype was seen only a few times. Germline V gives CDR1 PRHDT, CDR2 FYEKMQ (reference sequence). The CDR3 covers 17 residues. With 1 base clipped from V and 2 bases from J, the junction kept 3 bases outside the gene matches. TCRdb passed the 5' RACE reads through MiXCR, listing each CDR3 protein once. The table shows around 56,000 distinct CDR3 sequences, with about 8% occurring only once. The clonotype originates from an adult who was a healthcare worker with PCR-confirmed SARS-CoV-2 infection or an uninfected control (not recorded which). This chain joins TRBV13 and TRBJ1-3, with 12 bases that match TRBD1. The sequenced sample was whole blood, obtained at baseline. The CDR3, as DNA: TGTGCCAGCAGCTTAGCCCGGGACAGGGGGCCTGGAAACACCATATATTTT. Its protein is CASSLARDRGPGNTIYF. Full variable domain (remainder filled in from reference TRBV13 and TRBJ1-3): AAGVIQSPRHLIKEKRETATLKCYPIPRHDTVYWYQQGPGQDPQFLISFYEKMQSDKGSIPDRFSAQQFSDYHSELNMSSLELGDSALYFCASSLARDRGPGNTIYFGEGSWLTVV.